This TCR beta chain was observed in a study of cytomegalovirus exposure and HLA in healthy donors. About the research overall: Early released data had 80 million or so unique TCRs, all coming from HLA-typed donors. Findings and limits, study-wide: Researchers counted roughly 150 TCR beta chains as cytomegalovirus-associated. A later analysis linked a missense DCLRE1C variant to TCR beta V- and J-gene trimming.

This clone appeared a few times. Its matching antigen is unknown. PCR was performed using 60 Vbeta and 13 Jbeta primers. Here immunoSEQ multiplex PCR was the method, and the copy in TCRdb shows in-frame clones only, minus some. The sample includes 120,000 or so clones, more than 70% of them seen just once. Germline lookup yields CDR1 SGHVS and CDR2 FNYEAQ. This CDR3 has 15 amino acids. Trimming took 5 bases from V and 6 from J, leaving 20 bases between them. This chain uses TRBV7-6 with TRBJ2-7; no clear D. The sample was PBMCs. The receptor's source is a man aged 45 to 65 in good health and CMV-seronegative. The CDR3 sequence: CASSERHDPRSEQYF. CDR3 DNA: TGTGCCAGCAGCGAAAGACACGACCCACGGTCCGAGCAGTACTTC.